These T cell receptor beta chains were read from a single sample in a study of cytomegalovirus exposure and HLA in healthy donors. The table came from immunoSEQ multiplex PCR; TCRdb's copy has only in-frame clones and leaves some out. The table has around 150,000 clones, around four fifths seen once. Sequences were obtained from PBMCs. All receptors come from a man aged 25 to 40 in good health and CMV-seropositive. Both conserved end residues are part of each CDR3. The D gene is left open where the match is weak. Expanded clones are given a class, and other clones once, few, many or no size at all.

.,TRBJ2-5,.,TRBV4-3,CASSQRVKETQYF,TGCGCCAGCAGCCAGAGGGTCAAGGAGACCCAGTACTTC
TRBD2,TRBJ2-7,.,TRBV30,CAWSLTSGGYEQYF,TGTGCCTGGAGTTTGACTAGCGGGGGGTACGAGCAGTACTTC
.,TRBJ1-5,.,TRBV5-6,CASSLARGSSNQPQHF,TGTGCCAGCAGCTTGGCTCGGGGTTCGAGCAATCAGCCCCAGCATTTT
TRBD2,TRBJ2-3,.,TRBV7-6,CASSLALAASTDTQYF,TGTGCCAGCAGCTTAGCTCTAGCGGCTAGCACAGATACGCAGTATTTT
TRBD1,TRBJ2-5,.,TRBV5-1,CASSLGQAQETQYF,TGCGCCAGCAGCTTAGGACAGGCCCAAGAGACCCAGTACTTC
.,TRBJ1-5,.,TRBV12-1,CASSPGDRDPARQPQHF,TGTGCCAGCTCCCCAGGGGACAGGGATCCCGCGAGGCAGCCCCAGCATTTT
TRBD1,TRBJ2-3,.,TRBV9,CASSAGQGAGDTQYF,TGTGCCAGCAGCGCCGGACAGGGGGCGGGAGATACGCAGTATTTT
.,TRBJ2-5,.,TRBV28,CASSLRGYQETQYF,TGTGCCAGCAGTTTAAGGGGGTACCAAGAGACCCAGTACTTC
TRBD2,TRBJ2-3,.,TRBV9,CASSVSGGLTDTQYF,TGTGCCAGCAGCGTGAGCGGGGGCCTCACAGATACGCAGTATTTT
TRBD1,TRBJ2-2,once,TRBV4-3,CASRSQGGGTGELFF,TGCGCCAGCAGGTCACAGGGGGGTGGCACCGGGGAGCTGTTTTTT
.,TRBJ2-6,.,TRBV5-1,CASSLAPGSSGANVLTF,TGCGCCAGCAGCTTGGCGCCAGGCAGCTCTGGGGCCAACGTCCTGACTTTC
.,TRBJ2-3,.,TRBV7-2,CASSPGTDTQYF,TGTGCCAGCAGCCCAGGGACAGATACGCAGTATTTT
.,TRBJ1-1,.,TRBV9,CASSVDGVREGGMNTEAFF,TGTGCCAGCAGCGTAGATGGGGTCCGGGAGGGGGGGATGAACACTGAAGCTTTCTTT
.,TRBJ2-7,.,TRBV7-7,CASSSGVGEQYF,TGTGCTAGCAGCTCGGGGGTTGGGGAGCAGTACTTC
TRBD1,TRBJ1-5,once,TRBV5-8,CASSVQGEHQPQHF,TGTGCCAGCAGCGTGCAGGGGGAACATCAGCCCCAGCATTTT
.,TRBJ1-2,.,TRBV4-3,CASSQGYRDYGYTF,TGCGCCAGCAGCCAAGGGTACAGGGACTATGGCTACACCTTC
.,TRBJ2-1,.,TRBV19,CASSPFGQNSYNEQFF,TGTGCCAGTAGCCCATTTGGACAGAACTCCTACAATGAGCAGTTCTTC
.,TRBJ2-2,.,TRBV5-1,CASSLPGGNTGELFF,TGCGCCAGCAGCTTGCCCGGGGGGAACACCGGGGAGCTGTTTTTT
TRBD1,TRBJ2-1,.,TRBV29-1,CSGEGQGGNEQFF,TGCAGCGGAGAGGGACAGGGAGGCAATGAGCAGTTCTTC
TRBD1,TRBJ2-7,.,TRBV7-2,CASSPGWDRTYEQYF,TGTGCCAGCAGCCCTGGCTGGGACAGGACCTACGAGCAGTACTTC
.,TRBJ1-2,.,TRBV7-3,CASSPRGGSESYGYTF,TGTGCCAGCAGCCCCCGAGGGGGTTCAGAAAGCTATGGCTACACCTTC
.,TRBJ1-5,.,TRBV2,CASTLRSGSNQPQHF,TGTGCCAGCACCCTAAGGTCAGGGTCCAATCAGCCCCAGCATTTT
TRBD1,TRBJ1-2,few,TRBV2,CASSTGGSGYTF,TGTGCCAGCAGTACAGGGGGTTCTGGCTACACCTTC
.,TRBJ2-5,.,TRBV6-6,CASSPRLVETQYF,TGTGCCAGCTCCCCTCGACTAGTGGAGACCCAGTACTTC
.,TRBJ2-1,.,TRBV7-9,CASSFRLVGSEQFF,TGTGCCAGCAGCTTTCGACTAGTCGGCAGTGAGCAGTTCTTC
.,TRBJ2-2,.,TRBV2,CASTRTSYPTGELFF,TGTGCCAGCACCCGAACCTCCTATCCGACCGGGGAGCTGTTTTTT
TRBD1,TRBJ1-1,once,TRBV11-2,CASSLTGEQGTEAFF,TGTGCCAGCAGCTTAACAGGGGAACAAGGAACTGAAGCTTTCTTT
.,TRBJ1-4,.,TRBV4-2,CASSLRGGTNEKLFF,TGTGCCAGCAGCCTCAGAGGTGGAACTAATGAAAAACTGTTTTTT
.,TRBJ1-5,.,TRBV5-6,CASSPGLSNQPQHF,TGTGCCAGCAGCCCGGGTCTTAGCAATCAGCCCCAGCATTTT
.,TRBJ2-1,.,TRBV29-1,CSVVGGRTWNEQFF,TGCAGCGTTGTAGGGGGTCGAACCTGGAATGAGCAGTTCTTC
.,TRBJ2-2,.,TRBV6-5,CASSYSHREFTGELFF,TGTGCCAGCAGTTACTCGCACAGGGAATTCACCGGGGAGCTGTTTTTT
TRBD1,TRBJ1-2,.,TRBV4-1,CASSQDPTGAPSGYTF,TGCGCCAGCAGCCAAGATCCAACAGGGGCGCCGAGTGGCTACACCTTC
TRBD1,TRBJ2-7,.,TRBV27,CASSPLDRGGYEQYF,TGTGCCAGCAGTCCCTTGGACAGGGGGGGCTACGAGCAGTACTTC
.,TRBJ1-1,.,TRBV4-2,CASSQERGMNTEAFF,TGTGCCAGCAGCCAAGAAAGGGGTATGAACACTGAAGCTTTCTTT
.,TRBJ1-3,.,TRBV18,CASSSKTGISGNTIYF,TGTGCCAGCTCATCGAAGACAGGAATCTCTGGAAACACCATATATTTT
TRBD2,TRBJ2-3,.,TRBV4-3,CASRKGLAGESTDTQYF,TGCGCCAGCAGGAAGGGACTAGCGGGGGAATCTACAGATACGCAGTATTTT
.,TRBJ2-1,.,TRBV20-1,CSARTGIEQFF,TGCAGTGCTAGAACCGGGATAGAGCAGTTCTTC
.,TRBJ1-1,.,TRBV4-3,CASSQSWHSTPGVEAFF,TGCGCCAGCAGCCAATCGTGGCACTCGACCCCCGGGGTTGAAGCTTTCTTT
.,TRBJ1-1,once,TRBV9,CASSVGGGELGEAFF,TGTGCCAGCAGCGTAGGCGGAGGGGAATTGGGTGAAGCTTTCTTT
.,TRBJ2-1,.,TRBV20-1,CRAREQFF,TGCAGAGCGAGGGAGCAGTTCTTC
.,TRBJ2-1,once,TRBV19,CATRVGGGLVHNEQFF,TGTGCCACCCGAGTAGGGGGGGGGCTAGTCCACAATGAGCAGTTCTTC
.,TRBJ2-4,.,TRBV9,CASSVAEGEAKNIQYF,TGTGCCAGCAGCGTAGCTGAAGGAGAGGCCAAAAACATTCAGTACTTC
.,TRBJ1-2,.,TRBV30,CAWSVGGGNYGYTF,TGTGCCTGGAGTGTGGGGGGGGGCAACTATGGCTACACCTTC
.,TRBJ2-1,.,TRBV5-4,CASSPVDNEQFF,TGTGCCAGCAGCCCGGTTGACAATGAGCAGTTCTTC
.,TRBJ1-1,.,TRBV29-1,CSVDDRRNTEAFF,TGCAGCGTTGATGACAGAAGGAACACTGAAGCTTTCTTT
.,TRBJ2-5,.,TRBV7-7,CASSLGGVRETQYF,TGTGCTAGCAGCTTAGGGGGGGTACGGGAGACCCAGTACTTC
TRBD2,TRBJ2-5,.,TRBV4-1,CASSQGLAGPPETQYF,TGCGCCAGCAGCCAGGGACTAGCGGGGCCCCCAGAGACCCAGTACTTC
.,TRBJ1-6,.,TRBV5-1,CASSFKLSDSPLHF,TGCGCCAGCAGCTTCAAGCTTAGCGACTCACCCCTCCACTTT
.,TRBJ2-5,.,TRBV2,CASSDSGSQETQYF,TGTGCCAGCAGTGATTCCGGGTCCCAAGAGACCCAGTACTTC
.,TRBJ1-2,.,TRBV7-8,CASSIADSPPYGYTF,TGTGCCAGCAGCATTGCGGACAGTCCCCCGTATGGCTACACCTTC
.,TRBJ2-7,once,TRBV7-8,CASSLVFSGGGEQYF,TGTGCCAGCAGCTTAGTCTTCAGCGGAGGTGGGGAGCAGTACTTC
TRBD1,TRBJ2-7,medium-sized,TRBV29-1,CSVGTDTSYEQYF,TGCAGCGTGGGGACAGATACTTCCTACGAGCAGTACTTC
TRBD2,TRBJ2-7,.,TRBV28,CASCGLEEGEQYF,TGTGCCAGCTGCGGACTAGAGGAGGGCGAGCAGTACTTC
.,TRBJ1-6,.,TRBV14,CASSQEVRAADSPLHF,TGTGCCAGCAGCCAAGAGGTCAGGGCGGCAGATTCACCCCTCCACTTT
TRBD1,TRBJ1-1,.,TRBV27,CATGDRGGTEAFF,TGTGCCACCGGGGACAGGGGGGGGACTGAAGCTTTCTTT
TRBD2,TRBJ2-7,.,TRBV4-2,CASSQTSGGTSYEQYF,TGTGCCAGCAGCCAGACTAGCGGGGGCACCTCCTACGAGCAGTACTTC
TRBD2,TRBJ2-3,.,TRBV15,CATSPGLAGDTQYF,TGTGCCACCAGCCCGGGACTAGCGGGAGATACGCAGTATTTT
TRBD2,TRBJ2-1,.,TRBV4-3,CASSQDPAGEYNEQFF,TGCGCCAGCAGCCAAGATCCAGCGGGGGAATACAATGAGCAGTTCTTC
TRBD2,TRBJ2-5,few,TRBV7-2,CASSLVAGGEKTQYF,TGTGCCAGCAGCTTAGTAGCGGGGGGAGAAAAGACCCAGTACTTC
TRBD1,TRBJ1-1,once,TRBV29-1,CSVRTGGGTEAFF,TGCAGCGTCCGGACAGGGGGCGGGACTGAAGCTTTCTTT